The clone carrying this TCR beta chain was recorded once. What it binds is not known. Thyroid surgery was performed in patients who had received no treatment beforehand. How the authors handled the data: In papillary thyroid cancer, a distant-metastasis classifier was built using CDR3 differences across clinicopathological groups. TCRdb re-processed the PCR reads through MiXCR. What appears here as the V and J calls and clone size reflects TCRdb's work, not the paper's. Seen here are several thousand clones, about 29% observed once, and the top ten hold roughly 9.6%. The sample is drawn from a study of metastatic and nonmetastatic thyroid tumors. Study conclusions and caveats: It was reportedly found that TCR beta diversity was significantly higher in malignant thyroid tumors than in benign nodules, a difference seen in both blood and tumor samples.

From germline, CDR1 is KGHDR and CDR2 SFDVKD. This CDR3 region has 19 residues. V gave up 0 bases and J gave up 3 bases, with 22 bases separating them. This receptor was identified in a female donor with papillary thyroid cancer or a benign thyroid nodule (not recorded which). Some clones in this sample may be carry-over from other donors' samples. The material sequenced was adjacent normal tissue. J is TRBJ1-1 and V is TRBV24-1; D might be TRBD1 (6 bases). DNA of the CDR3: TGTGCCACCAGTGATTTGGGATCGGGGGGCCCAATTGAGTACACTGAAGCTTTCTTT. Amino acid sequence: CATSDLGSGGPIEYTEAFF.